The rows below give T cell receptor beta chains drawn from one sample of a study of shared clonotypes between healthy human individuals. Profiling relied on immunoSEQ multiplex PCR, and the TCRdb table lists in-frame clones only, not all of them. Of millions of clones listed, over 90% were seen once; the top ten hold 0.39%. Sequencing was carried out using naive CD4+ T cells from PBMCs. The receptors stem from a young man in good health. Some clones in this sample may be carry-over from other donors' samples. CDR3s include the opening cysteine and the closing phenylalanine or tryptophan. The D gene is left open where the match is weak. Clone size is stated in some rows and not others, as once, few, many or a class when expanded.

V gene: TRBV29-1
D gene: TRBD1
CDR3 length: 14
J gene: TRBJ2-7
clone size: NA
CDR3 protein: CSGVSGTGNNEQYF
CDR3 DNA: TGCAGCGGTGTATCCGGGACAGGAAATAACGAGCAGTACTTC

V gene: TRBV5-1
D gene: NA
CDR3 length: 14
J gene: TRBJ1-2
clone size: few
CDR3 protein: CASSLDGSVGGYTF
CDR3 DNA: TGCGCCAGCAGCTTGGACGGGAGCGTGGGTGGCTACACCTTC

V gene: TRBV5-4
D gene: NA
CDR3 length: 11
J gene: TRBJ2-7
clone size: NA
CDR3 protein: CASSLGQEQYF
CDR3 DNA: TGTGCCAGCAGCTTGGGTCAGGAGCAGTACTTC

V gene: TRBV27
D gene: TRBD1
CDR3 length: 17
J gene: TRBJ1-2
clone size: NA
CDR3 protein: CASRSFGGNDRGKGYTF
CDR3 DNA: TGTGCCAGCAGAAGTTTTGGGGGAAACGACAGGGGGAAGGGCTACACCTTC

V gene: TRBV5-1
D gene: NA
CDR3 length: 17
J gene: TRBJ1-1
clone size: NA
CDR3 protein: CASSFGFSWGKNTEAFF
CDR3 DNA: TGCGCCAGCAGCTTCGGATTTAGTTGGGGAAAGAACACTGAAGCTTTCTTT

V gene: TRBV28
D gene: TRBD2
CDR3 length: 13
J gene: TRBJ2-7
clone size: once
CDR3 protein: CASTPGLAGEQYF
CDR3 DNA: TGTGCCAGCACCCCGGGACTAGCGGGCGAGCAGTACTTC

V gene: TRBV7-9
D gene: TRBD1
CDR3 length: 15
J gene: TRBJ1-1
clone size: NA
CDR3 protein: CASSIPRQGETEAFF
CDR3 DNA: TGTGCCAGCAGTATTCCACGACAGGGGGAAACTGAAGCTTTCTTT

V gene: TRBV10-2
D gene: NA
CDR3 length: 11
J gene: TRBJ2-2
clone size: NA
CDR3 protein: CASGGAGELFF
CDR3 DNA: TGCGCCAGCGGGGGGGCTGGGGAGCTGTTTTTT

V gene: TRBV29-1
D gene: TRBD1
CDR3 length: 11
J gene: TRBJ2-1
clone size: NA
CDR3 protein: CSARDRSEQFF
CDR3 DNA: TGCAGCGCACGGGACAGGTCTGAGCAGTTCTTC

V gene: TRBV7-8
D gene: NA
CDR3 length: 16
J gene: TRBJ1-5
clone size: NA
CDR3 protein: CASSLAPQGNNQPQHF
CDR3 DNA: TGTGCCAGCAGCTTAGCCCCACAGGGAAACAATCAGCCCCAGCATTTT

V gene: TRBV5-1
D gene: NA
CDR3 length: 12
J gene: TRBJ2-7
clone size: NA
CDR3 protein: CASSPEGSEQYF
CDR3 DNA: TGCGCCAGCAGCCCGGAGGGTAGCGAGCAGTACTTC

V gene: TRBV19
D gene: NA
CDR3 length: 12
J gene: TRBJ2-3
clone size: NA
CDR3 protein: CASSIGGNTQYF
CDR3 DNA: TGTGCCAGTAGTATAGGGGGGAATACGCAGTATTTT

V gene: TRBV7-3
D gene: NA
CDR3 length: 16
J gene: TRBJ2-2
clone size: NA
CDR3 protein: CASSSSGQEVTGELFF
CDR3 DNA: TGTGCCAGCAGCTCGAGCGGCCAGGAAGTCACCGGGGAGCTGTTTTTT

V gene: TRBV5-4
D gene: NA
CDR3 length: 17
J gene: TRBJ1-4
clone size: NA
CDR3 protein: CASSLPQSRRYNEKLFF
CDR3 DNA: TGTGCCAGCAGCTTGCCACAGAGTCGCAGGTATAATGAAAAACTGTTTTTT

V gene: TRBV30
D gene: NA
CDR3 length: 12
J gene: TRBJ2-3
clone size: NA
CDR3 protein: CAWSVGVVPQYF
CDR3 DNA: TGTGCCTGGAGTGTAGGGGTAGTACCGCAGTATTTT

V gene: TRBV7-9
D gene: NA
CDR3 length: 15
J gene: TRBJ2-6
clone size: NA
CDR3 protein: CASSLTGAGANVLTF
CDR3 DNA: TGTGCCAGCAGCCTCACCGGGGCTGGGGCCAACGTCCTGACTTTC

V gene: TRBV5-1
D gene: TRBD1
CDR3 length: 14
J gene: TRBJ1-2
clone size: NA
CDR3 protein: CASNRGQGPYGYTF
CDR3 DNA: TGCGCCAGCAACCGCGGACAGGGACCCTATGGCTACACCTTC

V gene: TRBV21-1
D gene: NA
CDR3 length: 18
J gene: TRBJ2-1
clone size: NA
CDR3 protein: CASSKVPLPRLSYNEQFF
CDR3 DNA: TGTGCCAGCAGCAAAGTCCCGTTACCCCGACTATCCTACAATGAGCAGTTCTTC

V gene: TRBV7-2
D gene: NA
CDR3 length: 16
J gene: TRBJ2-5
clone size: once
CDR3 protein: CASSLYWQSYQETQYF
CDR3 DNA: TGTGCCAGCAGCTTATATTGGCAGTCGTACCAAGAGACCCAGTACTTC

V gene: TRBV19
D gene: NA
CDR3 length: 14
J gene: TRBJ1-2
clone size: once
CDR3 protein: CASSPQTASYGYTF
CDR3 DNA: TGTGCCAGTAGTCCCCAGACGGCGAGCTATGGCTACACCTTC

V gene: TRBV30
D gene: TRBD1
CDR3 length: 14
J gene: TRBJ2-7
clone size: NA
CDR3 protein: CASSDRGFTYEQYF
CDR3 DNA: TGTGCCTCGTCGGACAGGGGATTCACCTACGAGCAGTACTTC

V gene: TRBV5-1
D gene: TRBD1
CDR3 length: 15
J gene: TRBJ1-1
clone size: few
CDR3 protein: CASSLEQGVNTEAFF
CDR3 DNA: TGCGCCAGCAGCTTGGAACAGGGGGTGAACACTGAAGCTTTCTTT

V gene: TRBV18
D gene: TRBD1
CDR3 length: 13
J gene: TRBJ2-5
clone size: NA
CDR3 protein: CASSQGAGETQYF
CDR3 DNA: TGTGCCAGCTCACAGGGGGCGGGAGAGACCCAGTACTTC

V gene: TRBV4-1
D gene: TRBD1
CDR3 length: 20
J gene: TRBJ1-5
clone size: NA
CDR3 protein: CASSQDLGTVVVKSNQPQHF
CDR3 DNA: TGCGCCAGCAGCCAAGATTTAGGGACAGTAGTGGTAAAGAGCAATCAGCCCCAGCATTTT

V gene: TRBV5-1
D gene: NA
CDR3 length: 13
J gene: TRBJ1-2
clone size: NA
CDR3 protein: CASSFIGTGGYTF
CDR3 DNA: TGCGCCAGCAGCTTCATAGGGACCGGTGGCTACACCTTC

V gene: TRBV5-1
D gene: TRBD1
CDR3 length: 15
J gene: TRBJ2-2
clone size: NA
CDR3 protein: CASSLTGADTGELFF
CDR3 DNA: TGCGCCAGCAGCTTGACAGGGGCGGACACCGGGGAGCTGTTTTTT

V gene: TRBV2
D gene: NA
CDR3 length: 14
J gene: TRBJ2-3
clone size: NA
CDR3 protein: CASSPFSTTDTQYF
CDR3 DNA: TGTGCCAGCAGCCCATTCAGTACGACAGATACGCAGTATTTT

V gene: TRBV6-1
D gene: NA
CDR3 length: 13
J gene: TRBJ2-3
clone size: NA
CDR3 protein: CAPAHKGTDTQYF
CDR3 DNA: TGTGCCCCAGCACACAAGGGCACAGATACGCAGTATTTT

V gene: TRBV29-1
D gene: NA
CDR3 length: 11
J gene: TRBJ1-1
clone size: NA
CDR3 protein: CSERYGAEAFF
CDR3 DNA: TGCAGCGAACGATACGGAGCTGAAGCTTTCTTT

V gene: TRBV28
D gene: TRBD2
CDR3 length: 16
J gene: TRBJ2-1
clone size: NA
CDR3 protein: CASSLASAGVVNEQFF
CDR3 DNA: TGTGCCAGCTCTTTGGCCTCAGCGGGAGTGGTCAATGAGCAGTTCTTC

V gene: TRBV7-8
D gene: NA
CDR3 length: 14
J gene: TRBJ1-6
clone size: NA
CDR3 protein: CASSLDRHNSPLHF
CDR3 DNA: TGTGCCAGCAGCTTAGACAGACATAATTCACCCCTCCACTTT

V gene: TRBV7-8
D gene: TRBD1
CDR3 length: 15
J gene: TRBJ1-5
clone size: NA
CDR3 protein: CASTRGDREGQPQHF
CDR3 DNA: TGTGCCAGCACCCGGGGGGACAGGGAAGGCCAGCCCCAGCATTTT

V gene: TRBV6-1
D gene: TRBD1
CDR3 length: 14
J gene: TRBJ1-5
clone size: NA
CDR3 protein: CASSEKDRGDHLHF
CDR3 DNA: TGTGCCAGCAGTGAGAAGGACAGGGGGGATCATCTGCATTTT

V gene: TRBV29-1
D gene: NA
CDR3 length: 11
J gene: TRBJ2-7
clone size: once
CDR3 protein: CSVVSVPEQYF
CDR3 DNA: TGCAGCGTTGTATCCGTTCCCGAGCAGTACTTC

V gene: TRBV7-8
D gene: NA
CDR3 length: 14
J gene: TRBJ1-5
clone size: NA
CDR3 protein: CATRSTGPNQPQHF
CDR3 DNA: TGTGCCACTCGCTCGACGGGACCCAATCAGCCCCAGCATTTT

V gene: TRBV6-1
D gene: NA
CDR3 length: 17
J gene: TRBJ2-7
clone size: NA
CDR3 protein: CASSESFGDSWGNEQYF
CDR3 DNA: TGTGCCAGCAGTGAAAGTTTCGGGGACTCCTGGGGTAACGAGCAGTACTTC

V gene: TRBV25-1
D gene: TRBD1
CDR3 length: 17
J gene: TRBJ2-1
clone size: NA
CDR3 protein: CASSEYDPGTGGNEQFF
CDR3 DNA: TGTGCCAGCAGTGAATATGACCCCGGGACAGGGGGCAATGAGCAGTTCTTC

V gene: TRBV7-3
D gene: NA
CDR3 length: 14
J gene: TRBJ1-5
clone size: NA
CDR3 protein: CASSLTRSYQPQHF
CDR3 DNA: TGTGCCAGCAGCTTAACGCGGTCCTATCAGCCCCAGCATTTT

V gene: TRBV29-1
D gene: NA
CDR3 length: 13
J gene: TRBJ1-5
clone size: NA
CDR3 protein: CSVGQGAYQPQHF
CDR3 DNA: TGCAGCGTTGGGCAGGGAGCGTATCAGCCCCAGCATTTT

V gene: TRBV2
D gene: NA
CDR3 length: 13
J gene: TRBJ2-7
clone size: NA
CDR3 protein: CASKANRDGEQYF
CDR3 DNA: TGTGCCAGCAAAGCAAACAGGGACGGCGAGCAGTACTTC

V gene: TRBV4-3
D gene: NA
CDR3 length: 16
J gene: TRBJ2-1
clone size: NA
CDR3 protein: CASRENSGKPYNEQFF
CDR3 DNA: TGCGCCAGCAGGGAGAATAGCGGAAAACCCTACAATGAGCAGTTCTTC

V gene: TRBV6-7
D gene: TRBD2
CDR3 length: 19
J gene: TRBJ2-1
clone size: NA
CDR3 protein: CASSSLLAGGPGALNEQFF
CDR3 DNA: TGTGCCAGCAGTTCCCTACTAGCGGGAGGGCCTGGGGCTCTCAATGAGCAGTTCTTC

V gene: TRBV6-1
D gene: TRBD1
CDR3 length: 16
J gene: TRBJ1-4
clone size: NA
CDR3 protein: CASSERWDRGVEKLFF
CDR3 DNA: TGTGCCAGCAGTGAGCGTTGGGACAGGGGCGTGGAAAAACTGTTTTTT

V gene: TRBV11-2
D gene: NA
CDR3 length: 14
J gene: TRBJ2-2
clone size: once
CDR3 protein: CASSTRLNTGELFF
CDR3 DNA: TGTGCCAGCAGCACTCGATTGAACACCGGGGAGCTGTTTTTT

V gene: TRBV6-1
D gene: NA
CDR3 length: 13
J gene: TRBJ1-2
clone size: once
CDR3 protein: CASRVSRAGGYTF
CDR3 DNA: TGTGCCAGCAGGGTCTCTAGGGCGGGTGGCTACACCTTC

V gene: TRBV10-2
D gene: TRBD1
CDR3 length: 13
J gene: TRBJ1-2
clone size: NA
CDR3 protein: CASSGDRAYGYTF
CDR3 DNA: TGCGCCAGCAGTGGCGACAGGGCCTATGGCTACACCTTC

V gene: TRBV7-3
D gene: NA
CDR3 length: 12
J gene: TRBJ2-7
clone size: NA
CDR3 protein: CASSFAGGEQYF
CDR3 DNA: TGTGCCAGCAGCTTTGCGGGTGGGGAGCAGTACTTC

V gene: TRBV7-8
D gene: NA
CDR3 length: 15
J gene: TRBJ2-7
clone size: NA
CDR3 protein: CASSFNPLVDYEQYF
CDR3 DNA: TGTGCCAGCAGCTTTAATCCATTAGTCGACTACGAGCAGTACTTC

V gene: TRBV6-1
D gene: NA
CDR3 length: 14
J gene: TRBJ1-5
clone size: once
CDR3 protein: CASSYRGDYQPQHF
CDR3 DNA: TGTGCCAGCAGTTATAGGGGGGATTATCAGCCCCAGCATTTT

V gene: TRBV5-1
D gene: TRBD2
CDR3 length: 15
J gene: TRBJ2-7
clone size: NA
CDR3 protein: CASSLGSSGNHEQYF
CDR3 DNA: TGCGCCAGCAGCCTTGGATCTAGCGGGAACCACGAGCAGTACTTC

V gene: TRBV7-2
D gene: NA
CDR3 length: 15
J gene: TRBJ1-2
clone size: NA
CDR3 protein: CASSLAMGQGYGYTF
CDR3 DNA: TGTGCCAGCAGCTTAGCGATGGGGCAGGGGTATGGCTACACCTTC

V gene: TRBV28
D gene: NA
CDR3 length: 13
J gene: TRBJ1-5
clone size: NA
CDR3 protein: CASSIRNYQPQHF
CDR3 DNA: TGTGCCAGCAGTATCCGGAATTATCAGCCCCAGCATTTT

V gene: TRBV28
D gene: TRBD1
CDR3 length: 14
J gene: TRBJ1-4
clone size: NA
CDR3 protein: CASSNRGLREKLFF
CDR3 DNA: TGTGCCAGCAGTAACAGGGGGCTCAGGGAAAAACTGTTTTTT